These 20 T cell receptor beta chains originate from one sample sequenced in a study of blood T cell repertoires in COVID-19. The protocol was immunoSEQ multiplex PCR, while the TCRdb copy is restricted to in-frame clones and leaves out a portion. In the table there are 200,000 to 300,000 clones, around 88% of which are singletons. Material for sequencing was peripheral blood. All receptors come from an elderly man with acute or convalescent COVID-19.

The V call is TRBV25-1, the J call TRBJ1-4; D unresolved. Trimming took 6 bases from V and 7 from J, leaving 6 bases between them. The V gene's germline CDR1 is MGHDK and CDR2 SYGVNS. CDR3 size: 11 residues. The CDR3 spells CASRTSEKLFF. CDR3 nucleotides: TGTGCCAGCAGGACATCTGAAAAACTGTTTTTT.

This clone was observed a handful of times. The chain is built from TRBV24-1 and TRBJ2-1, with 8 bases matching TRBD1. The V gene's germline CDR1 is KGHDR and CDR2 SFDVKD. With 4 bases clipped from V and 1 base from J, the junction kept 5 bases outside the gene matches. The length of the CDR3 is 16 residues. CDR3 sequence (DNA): TGTGCCACCAGTGACCTCACAGGGGGGTCCTACAATGAGCAGTTCTTC. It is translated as CATSDLTGGSYNEQFF.

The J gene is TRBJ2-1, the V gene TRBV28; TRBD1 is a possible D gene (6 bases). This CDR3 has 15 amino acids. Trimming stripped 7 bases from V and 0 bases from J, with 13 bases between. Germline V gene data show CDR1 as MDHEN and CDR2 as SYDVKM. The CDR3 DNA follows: TGTGCCAGCACCCAGGGGCTTAGCTCCTACAATGAGCAGTTCTTC. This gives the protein CASTQGLSSYNEQFF.

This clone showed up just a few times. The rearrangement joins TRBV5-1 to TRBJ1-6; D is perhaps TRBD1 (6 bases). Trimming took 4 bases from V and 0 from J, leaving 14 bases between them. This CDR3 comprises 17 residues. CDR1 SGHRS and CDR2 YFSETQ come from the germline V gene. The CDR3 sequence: CASSPNGQSSYNSPLHF. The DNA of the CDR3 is TGCGCCAGCAGCCCGAACGGACAGAGCTCCTATAATTCACCCCTCCACTTT.

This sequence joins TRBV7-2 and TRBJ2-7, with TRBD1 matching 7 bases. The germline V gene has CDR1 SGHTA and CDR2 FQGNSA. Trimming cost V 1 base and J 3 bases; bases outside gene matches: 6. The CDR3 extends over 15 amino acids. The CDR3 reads CASSLELAGGYEQYF. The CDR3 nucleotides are TGTGCCAGCAGCTTAGAACTGGCAGGGGGCTACGAGCAGTACTTC.

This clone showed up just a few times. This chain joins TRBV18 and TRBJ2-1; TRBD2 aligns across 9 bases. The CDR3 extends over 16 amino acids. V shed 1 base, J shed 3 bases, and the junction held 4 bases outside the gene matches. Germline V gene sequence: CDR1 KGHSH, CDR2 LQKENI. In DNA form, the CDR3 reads TGTGCCAGCTCACCACAAGGCGGGAGGGTCTACAATGAGCAGTTCTTC. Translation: CASSPQGGRVYNEQFF. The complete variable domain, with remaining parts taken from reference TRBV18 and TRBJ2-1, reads NAGVMQNPRHLVRRRGQEARLRCSPMKGHSHVYWYRQLPEEGLKFMVYLQKENIIDESGMPKERFSAEFPKEGPSILRIQQVVRGDSAAYFCASSPQGGRVYNEQFFGPGTRLTVL.

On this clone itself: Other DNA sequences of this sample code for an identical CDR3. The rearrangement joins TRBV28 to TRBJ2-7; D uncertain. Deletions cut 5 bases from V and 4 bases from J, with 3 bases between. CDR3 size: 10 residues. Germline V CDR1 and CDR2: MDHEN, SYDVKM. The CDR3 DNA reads TGTGCCAGCAGTCTTTACGAGCAGTACTTC. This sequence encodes CASSLYEQYF.

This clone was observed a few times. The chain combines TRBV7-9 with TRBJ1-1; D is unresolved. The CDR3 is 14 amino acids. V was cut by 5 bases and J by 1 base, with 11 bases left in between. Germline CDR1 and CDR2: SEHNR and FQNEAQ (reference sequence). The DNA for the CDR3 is TGTGCCAGCAGCCGTGAACCGAGGAACACTGAAGCTTTCTTT. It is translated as CASSREPRNTEAFF.

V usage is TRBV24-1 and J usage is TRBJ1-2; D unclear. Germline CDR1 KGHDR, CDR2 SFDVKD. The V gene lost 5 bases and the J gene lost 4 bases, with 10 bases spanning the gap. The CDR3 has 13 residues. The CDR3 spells CATSGSGGYGYTF. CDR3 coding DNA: TGTGCCACCAGTGGGTCAGGAGGCTATGGCTACACCTTC.

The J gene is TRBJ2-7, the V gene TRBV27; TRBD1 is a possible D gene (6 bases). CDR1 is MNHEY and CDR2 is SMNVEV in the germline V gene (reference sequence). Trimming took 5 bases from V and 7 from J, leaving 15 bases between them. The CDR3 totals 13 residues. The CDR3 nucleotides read TGTGCCAGCAGTGCCCCAGGGGCTGGGGAGCAGTACTTC. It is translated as CASSAPGAGEQYF.

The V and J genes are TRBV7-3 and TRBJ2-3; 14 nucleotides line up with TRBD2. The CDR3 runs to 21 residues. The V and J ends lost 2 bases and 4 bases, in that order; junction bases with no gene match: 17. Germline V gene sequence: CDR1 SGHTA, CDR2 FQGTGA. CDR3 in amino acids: CASSLLPPGTSGRPPADTQYF. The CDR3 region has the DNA TGTGCCAGCAGCTTATTGCCCCCCGGGACTAGCGGGAGACCCCCAGCAGATACGCAGTATTTT.

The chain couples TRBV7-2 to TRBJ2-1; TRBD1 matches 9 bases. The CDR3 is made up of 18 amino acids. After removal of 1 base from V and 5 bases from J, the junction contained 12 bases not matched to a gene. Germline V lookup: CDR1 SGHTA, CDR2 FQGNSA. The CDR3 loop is CASSLGPTKGQGNNEQFF. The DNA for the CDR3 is TGTGCCAGCAGCTTAGGGCCAACAAAGGGACAGGGCAACAATGAGCAGTTCTTC.

CDR3 nucleotides: TGTGCCAGCAGGGGGACAGGGACGGGAGGCTACACCTTC. Amino acid sequence: CASRGTGTGGYTF. This chain links TRBV6-5 with TRBJ1-2; TRBD1 agrees at 9 bases. Germline CDR1 MNHEY, CDR2 SVGAGI. This CDR3 spans 13 amino acids. Losses at the gene ends were 6 bases for V and 8 bases for J; bases not matched to a gene: 7.

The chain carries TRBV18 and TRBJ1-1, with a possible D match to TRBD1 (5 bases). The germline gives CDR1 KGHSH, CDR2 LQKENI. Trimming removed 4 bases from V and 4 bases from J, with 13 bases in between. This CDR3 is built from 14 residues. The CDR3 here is CASSQSTGGTEAFF. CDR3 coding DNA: TGTGCCAGCTCACAAAGTACCGGGGGCACTGAAGCTTTCTTT.

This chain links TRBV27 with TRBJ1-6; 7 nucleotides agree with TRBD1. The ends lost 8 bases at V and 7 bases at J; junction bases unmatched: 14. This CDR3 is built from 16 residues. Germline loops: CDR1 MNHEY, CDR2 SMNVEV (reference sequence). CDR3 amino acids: CASQGGLGTRNSPLHF. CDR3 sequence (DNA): TGTGCCAGCCAGGGGGGTTTAGGTACACGGAATTCACCCCTCCACTTT.

The CDR3, as DNA: TGTGCCAGCAGCCTCACAGGGGAGGAAGATACGCAGTATTTT. This encodes CASSLTGEEDTQYF. This chain uses TRBV11-3 with TRBJ2-3; D possibly corresponds to TRBD1 (7 bases). CDR1 is SGHNT, CDR2 YENEEA, per germline. Deletions cut 5 bases from V and 5 bases from J, with 14 bases between. This CDR3 comprises 14 residues.

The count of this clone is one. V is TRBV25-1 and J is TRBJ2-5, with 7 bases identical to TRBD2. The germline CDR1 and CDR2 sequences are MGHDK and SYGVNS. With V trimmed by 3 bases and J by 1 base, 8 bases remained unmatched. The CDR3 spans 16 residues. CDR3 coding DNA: TGTGCCAGCAGTGATTCGGGAGGCAACATCCAAGAGACCCAGTACTTC. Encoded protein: CASSDSGGNIQETQYF. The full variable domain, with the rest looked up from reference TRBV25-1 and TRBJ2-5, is EADIYQTPRYLVIGTGKKITLECSQTMGHDKMYWYQQDPGMELHLIHYSYGVNSTEKGDLSSESTVSRIRTEHFPLTLESARPSHTSQYLCASSDSGGNIQETQYFGPGTRLLVL.

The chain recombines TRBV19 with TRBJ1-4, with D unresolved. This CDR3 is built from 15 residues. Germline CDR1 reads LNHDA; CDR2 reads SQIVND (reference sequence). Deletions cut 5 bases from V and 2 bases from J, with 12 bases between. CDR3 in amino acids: CASSPYSLTNEKLFF. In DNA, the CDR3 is TGTGCCAGTAGTCCCTACTCGTTGACTAATGAAAAACTGTTTTTT.

In DNA form, the CDR3 reads TGCAGCGTTGAAAGGCAGGCCGGCACAGATACGCAGTATTTT. Residues: CSVERQAGTDTQYF. The chain employs TRBV29-1 and TRBJ2-3; D call uncertain. V was pared by 2 bases and J by 1 base, with 10 bases between. The germline CDR1 and CDR2 sequences are SQVTM and ANQGSEA. This CDR3 has 14 amino acids.

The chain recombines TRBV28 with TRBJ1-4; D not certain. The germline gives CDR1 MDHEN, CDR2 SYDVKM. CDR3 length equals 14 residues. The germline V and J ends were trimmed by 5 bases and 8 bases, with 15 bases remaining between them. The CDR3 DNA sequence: TGTGCCAGCAGTCCGGGGATGATGGGAGAAAAACTGTTTTTT. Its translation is CASSPGMMGEKLFF.